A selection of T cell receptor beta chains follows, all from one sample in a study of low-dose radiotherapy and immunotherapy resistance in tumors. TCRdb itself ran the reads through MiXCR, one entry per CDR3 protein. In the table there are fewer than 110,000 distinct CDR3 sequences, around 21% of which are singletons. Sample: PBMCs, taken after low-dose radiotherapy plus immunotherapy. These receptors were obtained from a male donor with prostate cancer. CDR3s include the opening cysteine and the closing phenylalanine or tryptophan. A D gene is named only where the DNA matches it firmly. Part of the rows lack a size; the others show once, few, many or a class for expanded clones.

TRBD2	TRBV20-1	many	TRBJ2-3	TGCAGTGCTAGAGTCCCGGGAGGGGGACCCACCACTGATACGCAGTATTTT	CSARVPGGGPTTDTQYF
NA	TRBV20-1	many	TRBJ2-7	TGCAGTGCTAGATGGGGAAGTGGGACCTACGAGCAGTACTTC	CSARWGSGTYEQYF
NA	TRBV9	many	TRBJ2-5	TGTGCCAGCAGCGTCACTAGTCTGGAGACCCAGTACTTC	CASSVTSLETQYF
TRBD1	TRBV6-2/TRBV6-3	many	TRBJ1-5	TGTGCCAGCAGGGACAGGGGGACTCAGCCCCAGCATTTT	CASRDRGTQPQHF
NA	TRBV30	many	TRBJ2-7	TGTGCCTGGAGTCCCCTTTTTCGTTCCGAGCAGTACTTC	CAWSPLFRSEQYF
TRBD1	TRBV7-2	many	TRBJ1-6	TGTGCCAGCAGCTTAGCCCCGGGACAGCTTTCACCCCTCCACTTT	CASSLAPGQLSPLHF
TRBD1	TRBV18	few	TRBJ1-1	TGTGCCAGCTCACCACCGGGACAGGGGGTGAACACTGAAGCTTTCTTT	CASSPPGQGVNTEAFF
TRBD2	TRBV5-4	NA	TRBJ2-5	TGTGCCAGCAGCTTGGAGGGCGGGGGGACCCGGGAGACCCAGTACTTC	CASSLEGGGTRETQYF
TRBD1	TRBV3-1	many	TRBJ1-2	TGTGCCAGCAGCCATGGGACAGGGGTCTATGGCTACACCTTC	CASSHGTGVYGYTF
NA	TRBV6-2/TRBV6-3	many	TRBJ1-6	TGTGCCAGCAGTTACCGCCCTCAAGATTCACCCCTCCACTTT	CASSYRPQDSPLHF
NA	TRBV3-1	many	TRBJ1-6	TGTGCCAGCAGCCAAGAACAGAATTCACCCCTCCACTTT	CASSQEQNSPLHF
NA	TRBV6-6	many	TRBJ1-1	TGTGCCAGCAGTTCCCAGGGTGTTGCGACTGAAGCTTTCTTT	CASSSQGVATEAFF
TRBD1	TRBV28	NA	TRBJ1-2	TGTGCCAGCAGTGTCCTCTCCCCAGGGGGAAAGGATGGCTACACCTTC	CASSVLSPGGKDGYTF
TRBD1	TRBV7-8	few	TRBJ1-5	TGTGCCAGCAGCCAGGACAGGGGGCCAAGGCCCCAGCATTTT	CASSQDRGPRPQHF
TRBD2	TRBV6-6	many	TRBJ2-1	TGTGCCAGCAGCCACACTAGCGGGGGGGCTTACAATGAGCAGTTCTTC	CASSHTSGGAYNEQFF
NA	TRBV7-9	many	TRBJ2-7	TGTGCCAGCAGCTCTTACCCGGACAGCTCCTACGAGCAGTACTTC	CASSSYPDSSYEQYF
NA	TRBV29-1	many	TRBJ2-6	TGCAGCGTGACCGAATCCTCTGGGGCCAACGTCCTGACTTTC	CSVTESSGANVLTF
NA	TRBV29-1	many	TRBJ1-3	TGCAGCGTTGAACTGAGCTCTGGAAACACCATATATTTT	CSVELSSGNTIYF
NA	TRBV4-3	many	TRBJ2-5	TGCGCCAGCAGCCAAGGGGGCTACCAAGAGACCCAGTACTTC	CASSQGGYQETQYF
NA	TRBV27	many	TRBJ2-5	TGTGCCAGCACTCCAAGGGCAGTTTGGGGGGAGACCCAGTACTTC	CASTPRAVWGETQYF
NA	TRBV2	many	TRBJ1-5	TGTGCCAGCATACGGGACAAAGATCAGCCCCAGCATTTT	CASIRDKDQPQHF
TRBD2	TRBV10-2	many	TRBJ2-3	TGCGCCAGCAGTGAAGCGGGGGGCCAAAGGCAGTATTTT	CASSEAGGQRQYF
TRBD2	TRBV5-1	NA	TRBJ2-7	TGCGCCAGCAGCGCCGGGGGGGCCTACGAGCAGTACTTC	CASSAGGAYEQYF
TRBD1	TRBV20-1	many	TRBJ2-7	TGCAGTGCAAGGGACAGTTACTACGAGCAGTACTTC	CSARDSYYEQYF
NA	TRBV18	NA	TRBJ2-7	TGTGCCAGCTCATCTAGGGACGAGCAGTACTTC	CASSSRDEQYF
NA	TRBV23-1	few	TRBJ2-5	TGCGCCAGCAGTCTTCTCCCCCAAGAGACCCAGTACTTC	CASSLLPQETQYF
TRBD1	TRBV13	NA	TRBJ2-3	TGTGCCAGCAGTCAGGGGGCGGATACGCAGTATTTT	CASSQGADTQYF
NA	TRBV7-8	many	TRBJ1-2	TGTGCCAGCAGCGCAGCCCGGTTGCCGGGACATGATGGCTACACCTTC	CASSAARLPGHDGYTF
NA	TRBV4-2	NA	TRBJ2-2	NA	CASSLRGLASTRRSCFF
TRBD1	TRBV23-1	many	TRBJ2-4	TGCGCCAGCGGATTGGAAAGCTCCGGGACGGGACAGGACACGATACCAGCCAAAAACATTCAGTACTTC	CASGLESSGTGQDTIPAKNIQYF